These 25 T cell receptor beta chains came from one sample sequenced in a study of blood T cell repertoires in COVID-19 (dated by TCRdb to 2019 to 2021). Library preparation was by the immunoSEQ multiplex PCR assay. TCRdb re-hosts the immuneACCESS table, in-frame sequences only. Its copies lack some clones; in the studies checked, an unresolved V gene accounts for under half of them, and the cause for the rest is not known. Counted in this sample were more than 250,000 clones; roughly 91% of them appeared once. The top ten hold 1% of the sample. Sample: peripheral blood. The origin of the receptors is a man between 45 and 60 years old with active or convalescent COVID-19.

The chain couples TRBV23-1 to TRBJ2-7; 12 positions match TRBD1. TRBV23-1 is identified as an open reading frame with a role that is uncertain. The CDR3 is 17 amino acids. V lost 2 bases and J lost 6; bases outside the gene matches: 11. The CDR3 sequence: CASSQGVPRDRGLEQYF. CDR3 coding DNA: TGCGCCAGCAGTCAAGGGGTTCCCCGGGACAGGGGGCTCGAGCAGTACTTC.

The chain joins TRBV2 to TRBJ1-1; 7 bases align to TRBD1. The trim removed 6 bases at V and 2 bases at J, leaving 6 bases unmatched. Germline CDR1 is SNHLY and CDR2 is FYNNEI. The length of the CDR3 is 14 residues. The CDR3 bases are TGTGCCAGCAGGGGACAGACCCCTAACACTGAAGCTTTCTTT. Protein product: CASRGQTPNTEAFF.

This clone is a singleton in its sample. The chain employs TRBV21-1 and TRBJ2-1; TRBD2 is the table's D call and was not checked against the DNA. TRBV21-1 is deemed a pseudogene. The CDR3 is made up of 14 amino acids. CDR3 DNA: TGTGCCAGCAGCATCTCGGAGGGGATCAATGAGCAGTTCTTC. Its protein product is CASSISEGINEQFF.

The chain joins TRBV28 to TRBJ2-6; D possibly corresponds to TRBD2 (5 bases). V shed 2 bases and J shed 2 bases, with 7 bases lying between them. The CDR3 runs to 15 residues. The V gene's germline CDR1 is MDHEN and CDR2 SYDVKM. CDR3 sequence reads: CASSLRRAGANVLTF. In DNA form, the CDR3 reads TGTGCCAGCAGTTTAAGGCGGGCTGGGGCCAACGTCCTGACTTTC.

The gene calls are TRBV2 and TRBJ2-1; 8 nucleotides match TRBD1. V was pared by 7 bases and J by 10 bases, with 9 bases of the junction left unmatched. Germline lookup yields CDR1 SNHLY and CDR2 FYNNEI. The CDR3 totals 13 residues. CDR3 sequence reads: CASNGQGLEEQFF. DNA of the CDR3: TGTGCCAGCAACGGACAGGGATTAGAAGAGCAGTTCTTC. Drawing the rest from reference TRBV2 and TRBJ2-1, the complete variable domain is EPEVTQTPSHQVTQMGQEVILRCVPISNHLYFYWYRQILGQKVEFLVSFYNNEISEKSEIFDDQFSVERPDGSNFTLKIRSTKLEDSAMYFCASNGQGLEEQFFGPGTRLTVL.

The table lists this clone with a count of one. The CDR3 here is CATSERQGEQFF. The CDR3 bases are TGTGCCACCAGTGAAAGACAGGGCGAGCAGTTCTTC. This chain links TRBV24-1 with TRBJ2-1; TRBD1 matches 7 bases. Germline values: CDR1 KGHDR, CDR2 SFDVKD. The V gene end was trimmed by 4 bases and the J gene end by 10 bases; junction bases not matched to a gene: 3. The CDR3 has 12 residues.

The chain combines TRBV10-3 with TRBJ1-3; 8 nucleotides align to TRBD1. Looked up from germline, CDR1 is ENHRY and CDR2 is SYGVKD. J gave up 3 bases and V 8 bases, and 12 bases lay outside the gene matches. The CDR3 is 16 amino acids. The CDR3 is CAIASGQGNIGNTIYF. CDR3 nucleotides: TGTGCCATCGCCTCCGGACAGGGCAACATTGGAAACACCATATATTTT.

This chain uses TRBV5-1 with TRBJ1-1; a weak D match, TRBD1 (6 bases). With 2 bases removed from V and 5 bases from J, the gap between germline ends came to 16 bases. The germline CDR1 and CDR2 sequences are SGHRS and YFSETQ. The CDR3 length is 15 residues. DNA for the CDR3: TGCGCCAGCAGCTTACCTACAGGGCGTGAGACTGAAGCTTTCTTT. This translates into CASSLPTGRETEAFF.

The DNA for the CDR3 is TGTGCCAGCAGCACTGGACAGGGAACCAACGAGCAGTACTTC. This translates into CASSTGQGTNEQYF. The chain carries TRBV5-8 and TRBJ2-7; 8 positions agree with TRBD1. V gave up 4 bases and J gave up 5 bases; unmatched junction bases: 8. The length of the CDR3 is 14 residues. CDR1 and CDR2 (germline): SGHTS, YDEGEE.

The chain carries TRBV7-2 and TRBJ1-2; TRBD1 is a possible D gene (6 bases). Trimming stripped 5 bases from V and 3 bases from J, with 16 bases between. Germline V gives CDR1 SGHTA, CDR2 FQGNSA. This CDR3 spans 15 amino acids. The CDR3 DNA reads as TGTGCCAGCAGCGCCCTAAGGGGGGGGGACTATGGCTACACCTTC. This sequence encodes CASSALRGGDYGYTF.

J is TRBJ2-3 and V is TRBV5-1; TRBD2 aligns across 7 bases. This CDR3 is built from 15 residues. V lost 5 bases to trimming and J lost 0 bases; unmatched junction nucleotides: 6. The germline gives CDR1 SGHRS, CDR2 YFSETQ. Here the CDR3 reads CASRGLAVSTDTQYF. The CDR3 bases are TGCGCCAGCAGGGGTCTAGCGGTTAGCACAGATACGCAGTATTTT.

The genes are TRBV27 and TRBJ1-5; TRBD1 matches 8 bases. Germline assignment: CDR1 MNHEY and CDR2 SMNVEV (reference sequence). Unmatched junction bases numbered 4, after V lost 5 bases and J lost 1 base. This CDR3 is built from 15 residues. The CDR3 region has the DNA TGTGCCAGCAGTACAACAGGGGGGAGCAATCAGCCCCAGCATTTT. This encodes CASSTTGGSNQPQHF.

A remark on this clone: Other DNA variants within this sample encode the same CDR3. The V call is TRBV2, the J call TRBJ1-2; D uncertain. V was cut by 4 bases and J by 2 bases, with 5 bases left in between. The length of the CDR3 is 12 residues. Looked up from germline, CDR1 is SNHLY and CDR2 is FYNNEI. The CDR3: CASSGQNYGYTF. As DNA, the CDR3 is TGTGCCAGCAGTGGTCAGAACTATGGCTACACCTTC.

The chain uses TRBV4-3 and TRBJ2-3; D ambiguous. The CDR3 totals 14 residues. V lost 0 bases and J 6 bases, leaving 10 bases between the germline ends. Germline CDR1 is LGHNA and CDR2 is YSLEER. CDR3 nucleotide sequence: TGCGCCAGCAGCCAAGATCCTCCCGGGGATACGCAGTATTTT. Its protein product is CASSQDPPGDTQYF.

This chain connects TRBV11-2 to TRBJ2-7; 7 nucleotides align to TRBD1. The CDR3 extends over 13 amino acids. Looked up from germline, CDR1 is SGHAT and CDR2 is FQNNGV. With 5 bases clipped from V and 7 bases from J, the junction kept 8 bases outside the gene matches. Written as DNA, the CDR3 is TGTGCCAGCAGCCCCCCGACAGGGTTAGAGCAGTACTTC. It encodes CASSPPTGLEQYF.

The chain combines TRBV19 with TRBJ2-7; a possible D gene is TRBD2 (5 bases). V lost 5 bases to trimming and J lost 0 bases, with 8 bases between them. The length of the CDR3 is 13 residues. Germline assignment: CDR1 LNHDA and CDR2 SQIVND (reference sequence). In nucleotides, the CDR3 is TGTGCCAGTAGTGAGGGCTACTCCTACGAGCAGTACTTC. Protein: CASSEGYSYEQYF.

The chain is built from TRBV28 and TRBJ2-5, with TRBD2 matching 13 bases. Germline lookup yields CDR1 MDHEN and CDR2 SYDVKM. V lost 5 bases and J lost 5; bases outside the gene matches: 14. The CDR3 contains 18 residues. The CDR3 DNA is TGTGCCAGCAGTCGTAGTCCCAGTGGACTAGCGGGAGAGGAGACCCAGTACTTC. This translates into CASSRSPSGLAGEETQYF.

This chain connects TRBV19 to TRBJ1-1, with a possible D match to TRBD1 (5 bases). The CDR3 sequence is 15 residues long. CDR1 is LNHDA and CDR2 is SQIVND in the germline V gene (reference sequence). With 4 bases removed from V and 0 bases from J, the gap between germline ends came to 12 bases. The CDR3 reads CASSTRQRLNTEAFF. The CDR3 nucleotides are TGTGCCAGTAGTACCCGACAGAGGCTGAACACTGAAGCTTTCTTT. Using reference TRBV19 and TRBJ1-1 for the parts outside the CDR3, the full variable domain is DGGITQSPKYLFRKEGQNVTLSCEQNLNHDAMYWYRQDPGQGLRLIYYSQIVNDFQKGDIAEGYSVSREKKESFPLTVTSAQKNPTAFYLCASSTRQRLNTEAFFGQGTRLTVV.

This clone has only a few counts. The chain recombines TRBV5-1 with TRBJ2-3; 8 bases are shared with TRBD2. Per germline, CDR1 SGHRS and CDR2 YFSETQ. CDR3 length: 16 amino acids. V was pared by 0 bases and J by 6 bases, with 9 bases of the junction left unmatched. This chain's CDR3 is CASSLAGTRRGDTQYF. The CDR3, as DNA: TGCGCCAGCAGCTTGGCGGGGACTAGGCGAGGCGATACGCAGTATTTT.

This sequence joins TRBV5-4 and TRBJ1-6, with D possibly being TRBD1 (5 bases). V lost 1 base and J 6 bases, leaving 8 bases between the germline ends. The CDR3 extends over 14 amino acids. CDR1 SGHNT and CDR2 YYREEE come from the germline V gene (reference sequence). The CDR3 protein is CASSLQGLNSPLHF. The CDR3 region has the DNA TGTGCCAGCAGCTTGCAGGGACTTAATTCACCCCTCCACTTT. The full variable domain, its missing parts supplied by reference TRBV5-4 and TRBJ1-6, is ETGVTQSPTHLIKTRGQQVTLRCSSQSGHNTVSWYQQALGQGPQFIFQYYREEENGRGNFPPRFSGLQFPNYSSELNVNALELDDSALYLCASSLQGLNSPLHFGNGTRLTVT.

DNA of the CDR3: TGTGCCAGCAGCTCCGGGACAGGGGGCGCAGATACGCAGTATTTT. Amino acid sequence: CASSSGTGGADTQYF. V usage is TRBV7-9 and J usage is TRBJ2-3; 12 bases match TRBD1. The CDR3 runs 15 residues. The junction had 3 bases not matched to a gene; V was cut back by 4 bases and J by 4 bases. CDR1 is SEHNR and CDR2 is FQNEAQ in the germline V gene (reference sequence). Supplemented by reference TRBV7-9 and TRBJ2-3, the full variable domain reads DTGVSQNPRHKITKRGQNVTFRCDPISEHNRLYWYRQTLGQGPEFLTYFQNEAQLEKSRLLSDRFSAERPKGSFSTLEIQRTEQGDSAMYLCASSSGTGGADTQYFGPGTRLTVL.

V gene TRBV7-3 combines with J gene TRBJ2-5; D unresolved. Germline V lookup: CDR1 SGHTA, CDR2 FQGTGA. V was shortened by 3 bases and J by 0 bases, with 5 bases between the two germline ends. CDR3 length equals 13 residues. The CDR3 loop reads CASSLRYQETQYF. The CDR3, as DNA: TGTGCCAGCAGCTTGAGGTACCAAGAGACCCAGTACTTC.

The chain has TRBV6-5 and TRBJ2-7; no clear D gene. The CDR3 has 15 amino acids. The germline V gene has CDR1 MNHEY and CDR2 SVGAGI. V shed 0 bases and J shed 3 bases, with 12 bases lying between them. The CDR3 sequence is CASSYSLARNYEQYF. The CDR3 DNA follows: TGTGCCAGCAGTTACTCCCTCGCCAGGAACTACGAGCAGTACTTC.

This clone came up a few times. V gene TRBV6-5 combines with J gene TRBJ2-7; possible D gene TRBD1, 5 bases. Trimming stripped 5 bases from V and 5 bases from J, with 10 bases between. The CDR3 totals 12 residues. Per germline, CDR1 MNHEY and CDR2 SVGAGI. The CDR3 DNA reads TGTGCCAGCAGTCGGCAGGACAACGAGCAGTACTTC. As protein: CASSRQDNEQYF.

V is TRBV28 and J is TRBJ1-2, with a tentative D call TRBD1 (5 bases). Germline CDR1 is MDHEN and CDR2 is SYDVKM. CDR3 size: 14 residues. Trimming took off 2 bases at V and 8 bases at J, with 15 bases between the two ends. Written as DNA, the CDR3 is TGTGCCAGCAGTTTAGAGGCAGGGATGAGCGGCTACACCTTC. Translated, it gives CASSLEAGMSGYTF.